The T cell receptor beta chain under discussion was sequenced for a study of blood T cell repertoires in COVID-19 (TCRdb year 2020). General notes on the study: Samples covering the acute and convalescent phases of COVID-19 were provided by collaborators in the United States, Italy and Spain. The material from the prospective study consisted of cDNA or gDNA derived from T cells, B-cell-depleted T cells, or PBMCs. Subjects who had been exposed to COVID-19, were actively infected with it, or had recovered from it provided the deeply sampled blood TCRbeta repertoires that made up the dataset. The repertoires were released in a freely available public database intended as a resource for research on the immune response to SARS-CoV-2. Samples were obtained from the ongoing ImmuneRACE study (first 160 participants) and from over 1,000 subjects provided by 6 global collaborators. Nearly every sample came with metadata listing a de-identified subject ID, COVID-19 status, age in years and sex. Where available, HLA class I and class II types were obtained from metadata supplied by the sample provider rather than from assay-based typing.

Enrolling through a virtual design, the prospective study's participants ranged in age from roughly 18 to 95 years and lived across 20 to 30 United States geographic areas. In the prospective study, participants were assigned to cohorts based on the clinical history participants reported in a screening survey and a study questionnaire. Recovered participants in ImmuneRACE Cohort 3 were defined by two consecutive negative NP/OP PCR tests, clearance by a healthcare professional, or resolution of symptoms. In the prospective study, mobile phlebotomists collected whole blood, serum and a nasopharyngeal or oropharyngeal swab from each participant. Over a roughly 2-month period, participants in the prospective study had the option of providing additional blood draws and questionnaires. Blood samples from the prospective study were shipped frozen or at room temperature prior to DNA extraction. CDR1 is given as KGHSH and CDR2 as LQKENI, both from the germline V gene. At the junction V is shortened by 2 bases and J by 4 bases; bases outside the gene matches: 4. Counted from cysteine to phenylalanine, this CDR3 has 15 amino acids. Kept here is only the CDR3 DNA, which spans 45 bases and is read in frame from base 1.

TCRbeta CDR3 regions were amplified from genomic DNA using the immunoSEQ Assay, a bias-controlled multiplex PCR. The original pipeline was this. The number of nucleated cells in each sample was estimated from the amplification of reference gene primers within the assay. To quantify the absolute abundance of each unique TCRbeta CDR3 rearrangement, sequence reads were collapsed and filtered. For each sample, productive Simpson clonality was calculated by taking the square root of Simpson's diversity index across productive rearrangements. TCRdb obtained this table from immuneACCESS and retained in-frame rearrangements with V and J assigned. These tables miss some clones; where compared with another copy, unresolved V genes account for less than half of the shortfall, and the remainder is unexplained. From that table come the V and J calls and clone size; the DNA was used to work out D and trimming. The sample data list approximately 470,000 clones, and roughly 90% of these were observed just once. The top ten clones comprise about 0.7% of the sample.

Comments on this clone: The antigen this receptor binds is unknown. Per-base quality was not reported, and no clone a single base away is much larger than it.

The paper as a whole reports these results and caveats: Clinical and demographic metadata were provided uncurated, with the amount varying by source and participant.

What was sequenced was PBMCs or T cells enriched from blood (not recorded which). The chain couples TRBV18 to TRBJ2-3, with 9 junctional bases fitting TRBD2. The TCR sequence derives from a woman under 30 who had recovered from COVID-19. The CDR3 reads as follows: CASSPAGGLADTQYF. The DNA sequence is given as TGTGCCAGCTCACCAGCGGGGGGGCTAGCAGATACGCAGTATTTT.